This TCR beta chain was recorded in a study of CD8 T cells in Susac syndrome. TCR beta sequencing was performed on blood CD8+ and CD4+ T cells. When the RNA was reverse transcribed, random hexamers were used with an input of roughly 0.45 to 1 ug. The immunoSEQ assay covered 54 Vbeta and 13 Jbeta segments for CDR3. TCRdb reprocessed the immunoSEQ multiplex PCR reads via MiXCR and lists one record per CDR3 protein. Of 27,000 or so distinct CDR3 sequences in the sample, 94% were seen once. Germline V gene data show CDR1 as LGHNA and CDR2 as YSLEER. The CDR3 totals 16 residues. The V and J ends lost 1 base and 4 bases, in that order; junction bases with no gene match: 4.

The clonotype originates from a human donor in good health. Input material: CD8+ T cells from PBMCs. This chain uses TRBV4-3 with TRBJ2-2, with TRBD1 matching 9 bases. CDR3 DNA: TGCGCCAGCAGCCAAGTTGGGACAGGGCGCACCGGGGAGCTGTTTTTT. Encoded protein: CASSQVGTGRTGELFF.